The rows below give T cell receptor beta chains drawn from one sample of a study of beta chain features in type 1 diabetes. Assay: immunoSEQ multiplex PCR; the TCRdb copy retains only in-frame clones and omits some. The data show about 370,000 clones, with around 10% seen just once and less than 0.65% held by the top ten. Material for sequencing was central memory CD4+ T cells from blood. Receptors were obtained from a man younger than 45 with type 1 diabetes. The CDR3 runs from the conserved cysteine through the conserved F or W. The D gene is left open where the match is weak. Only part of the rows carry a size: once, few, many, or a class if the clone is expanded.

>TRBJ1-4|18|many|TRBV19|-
CASDDGKSHVAPNEKLFF
TGTGCCAGTGACGACGGTAAGAGCCATGTGGCTCCTAATGAAAAACTGTTTTTT
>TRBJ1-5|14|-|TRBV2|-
CASRGEYSNQPQHF
TGTGCCAGCCGGGGGGAATATAGCAATCAGCCCCAGCATTTT
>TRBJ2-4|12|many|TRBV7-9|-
CASSYPPSAEYF
TGTGCCAGCAGCTACCCTCCGAGCGCAGAGTACTTC
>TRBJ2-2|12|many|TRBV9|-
CASSVVTGELFF
TGTGCCAGCAGCGTAGTTACCGGGGAGCTGTTTTTT
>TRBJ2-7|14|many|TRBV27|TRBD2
CASSPRGSGNEQYF
TGTGCCAGCAGCCCGCGCGGGAGTGGTAACGAGCAGTACTTC
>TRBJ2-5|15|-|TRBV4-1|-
CASRRGWGQQETQYF
TGCGCCAGCAGACGAGGGTGGGGACAACAAGAGACCCAGTACTTC
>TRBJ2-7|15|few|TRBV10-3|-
CAISGLDSTVTKQYF
TGTGCCATCAGTGGTTTGGACAGCACCGTTACGAAGCAGTACTTC
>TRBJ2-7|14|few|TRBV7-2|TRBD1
CASSFIGTVYEQYF
TGTGCCAGCAGCTTTATCGGGACAGTCTACGAGCAGTACTTC
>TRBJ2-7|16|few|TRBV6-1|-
CASSGITSLSSYEQYF
TGTGCCAGCAGTGGAATAACTAGCTTGAGCTCCTACGAGCAGTACTTC
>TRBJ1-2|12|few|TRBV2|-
CASRGDGYGYTF
TGTGCCAGCAGGGGGGACGGCTATGGCTACACCTTC
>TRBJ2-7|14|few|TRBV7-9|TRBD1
CASSPTGGAYEQYF
TGTGCCAGCAGCCCGACAGGGGGCGCCTACGAGCAGTACTTC
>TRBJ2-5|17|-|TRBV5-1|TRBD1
CASPIDPGQEGWKTQYF
TGCGCCAGTCCTATTGACCCGGGACAGGAGGGATGGAAGACCCAGTACTTC
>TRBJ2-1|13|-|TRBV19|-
CASTQIGGREQFF
TGTGCCAGTACCCAGATAGGTGGGCGAGAGCAGTTCTTC
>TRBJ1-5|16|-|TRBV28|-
CASSLRWAGGNQPQHF
TGTGCCAGCAGTTTGAGGTGGGCAGGAGGCAATCAGCCCCAGCATTTT
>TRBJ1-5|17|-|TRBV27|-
CASSLSPPGETGQPQHF
TGTGCCAGCAGTTTATCGCCCCCAGGGGAAACAGGTCAGCCCCAGCATTTT
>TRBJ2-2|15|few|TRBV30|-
CAWSVSQGDTGELFF
TGTGCCTGGAGTGTATCACAGGGTGACACCGGGGAGCTGTTTTTT
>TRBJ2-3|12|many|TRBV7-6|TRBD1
CASSSTGDTQYF
TGTGCCAGCAGCTCGACAGGGGATACGCAGTATTTT
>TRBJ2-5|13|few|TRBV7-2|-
CASSVTGRETQYF
TGCGCCAGCAGCGTTACAGGGCGAGAGACCCAGTACTTC
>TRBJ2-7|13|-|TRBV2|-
CASSERHSYEQYF
TGTGCCAGCAGTGAAAGACACTCCTACGAGCAGTACTTC
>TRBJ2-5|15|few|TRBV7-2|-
CASSLAQTRQETQYF
TGTGCCAGCAGCTTAGCCCAGACCCGGCAAGAGACCCAGTACTTC
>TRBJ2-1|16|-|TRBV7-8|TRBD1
CASSLGRDSQDNEQFF
TGTGCCAGCAGCTTAGGACGGGACAGCCAAGACAATGAGCAGTTCTTC
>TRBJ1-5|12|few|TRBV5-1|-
CASSLDQGVKHF
TGCGCCAGCAGCTTGGATCAGGGAGTTAAGCATTTT
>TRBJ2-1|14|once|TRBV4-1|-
CASSLTTGYNEQFF
TGCGCCAGCAGCCTAACGACTGGATACAATGAGCAGTTCTTC
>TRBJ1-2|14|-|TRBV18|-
CASSQVQEGIGYTF
TGTGCCAGCTCTCAGGTACAGGAAGGGATTGGTTACACCTTC
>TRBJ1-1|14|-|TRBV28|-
CASSLGGTPTEAFF
TGTGCCAGCAGTTTAGGGGGGACACCCACTGAAGCTTTCTTT
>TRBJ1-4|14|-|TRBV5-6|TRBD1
CASSRDRTNEKLFF
TGTGCCAGCAGCCGGGACAGAACTAATGAAAAACTGTTTTTT
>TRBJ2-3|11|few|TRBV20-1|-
CSAGLGDTQYF
TGCAGTGCCGGACTGGGAGATACGCAGTATTTT
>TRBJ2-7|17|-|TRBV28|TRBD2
CASSLPILAGVNYEQYF
TGTGCCAGCAGTTTACCCATCCTAGCGGGAGTAAACTACGAGCAGTACTTC
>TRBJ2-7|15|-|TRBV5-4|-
CASSLGTESSYEQYF
TGTGCCAGCAGCTTGGGAACGGAGAGCTCCTACGAGCAGTACTTC
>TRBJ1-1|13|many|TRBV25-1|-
CASIGMGNTEAFF
TGTGCCAGCATAGGCATGGGGAACACTGAAGCTTTCTTT
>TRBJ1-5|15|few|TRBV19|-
CASSNTDSSNQPQHF
TGTGCCAGTAGTAATACTGACAGTAGCAATCAGCCCCAGCATTTT
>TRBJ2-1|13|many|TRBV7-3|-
CASSPGSNNEQFF
TGTGCCAGCAGCCCCGGAAGTAACAATGAGCAGTTCTTC
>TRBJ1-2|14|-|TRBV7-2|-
CASSGPGQPYGYTF
TGTGCCAGCAGCGGCCCTGGGCAACCTTATGGCTACACCTTC
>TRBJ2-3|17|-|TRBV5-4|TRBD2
CASSGGGGGRIRDTQYF
TGTGCCAGCAGCGGCGGGGGGGGAGGAAGAATTCGAGATACGCAGTATTTT
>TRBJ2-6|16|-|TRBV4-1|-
CASSQELGSGANVLTF
TGCGCCAGCAGCCAAGAATTGGGCTCCGGGGCCAACGTCCTGACTTTC
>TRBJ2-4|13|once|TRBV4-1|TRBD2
CASSQDREGIQYF
TGCGCCAGCAGCCAAGACAGGGAGGGCATTCAGTACTTC
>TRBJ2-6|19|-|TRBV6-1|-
CASSEWRGPTSSGANVLTF
TGTGCCAGCAGTGAATGGCGGGGCCCAACAAGCTCTGGGGCCAACGTCCTGACTTTC
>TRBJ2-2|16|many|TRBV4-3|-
CASSHSGRAYTGELFF
TGCGCCAGCAGCCATTCCGGGAGAGCTTACACCGGGGAGCTGTTTTTT
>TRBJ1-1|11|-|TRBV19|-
CASSMDAIAFF
TGTGCCAGTAGTATGGACGCCATAGCTTTCTTT
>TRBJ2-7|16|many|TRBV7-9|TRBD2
CASSRSSGGSSYEQYF
TGTGCCAGCAGCCGGTCCAGCGGGGGTAGCTCCTACGAGCAGTACTTC